These T cell receptor beta chains were read from a single sample in a study of T cell repertoires in cytomegalovirus infection. TCRdb called the reads again in MiXCR, with one record for every CDR3 protein. Here the sample spans roughly 340,000 distinct CDR3 sequences, about 28% being singletons. Their specific antigens are unknown. The sequencing used cultured PBMCs, collected from culture after CMV antigen stimulation. All receptors come from a human donor in good health (CMV status not recorded). Some clones in this sample may be carry-over from other donors' samples. The CDR3 runs from the conserved cysteine through the conserved F or W. D genes are given only for firm matches. For some rows the clone size is stated as once, few or many, or as a class when expanded; others skip it.

size: -
J: TRBJ1-1
V: TRBV27
D: -
DNA: TGTGCCAGCAGTACCGAAATCGGGGAAGCTTTCTTT
CDR3: CASSTEIGEAFF

size: -
J: TRBJ2-1
V: TRBV20-1
D: TRBD2
DNA: TGCAGTGCTCCAGGACTAGCGGGAGCAGGTGAGCAGTTCTTC
CDR3: CSAPGLAGAGEQFF

size: -
J: TRBJ1-5
V: TRBV7-9
D: -
DNA: TGTGCCAGCAGCGGGGAGGGTGGGAGCAATCAGCCCCAGCATTTT
CDR3: CASSGEGGSNQPQHF

size: -
J: TRBJ2-5
V: TRBV15
D: -
DNA: TGTGCCACCAGCAGTGGGGGGACGGGAGAGACCCAGTACTTC
CDR3: CATSSGGTGETQYF

size: -
J: TRBJ2-6
V: TRBV10-3
D: -
DNA: TGTGCCATCAGTGACCGGGCAGTAAGCTCTGGGGCCAACGTCCTGACTTTC
CDR3: CAISDRAVSSGANVLTF

size: -
J: TRBJ2-1
V: TRBV28
D: -
DNA: TGTGCCAGCAGTTTAACGGGGTGGCAGGGCCATACTTACAATGAGCAGTTCTTC
CDR3: CASSLTGWQGHTYNEQFF

size: -
J: TRBJ1-2
V: TRBV7-2
D: -
DNA: TGTGCCAGCAGCTTAGGGGACACCTTCTATGGCTACACCTTC
CDR3: CASSLGDTFYGYTF

size: few
J: TRBJ1-5
V: TRBV4-1
D: TRBD1
DNA: TGCGCCAGCAGCCTACCGGGACAGGGAAAAAAACAGCCCCAGCATTTT
CDR3: CASSLPGQGKKQPQHF

size: few
J: TRBJ2-7
V: TRBV4-2
D: -
DNA: TGTGCCAGCAGCCAAGGTAACGGCCCCTACGAGCAGTACTTC
CDR3: CASSQGNGPYEQYF

size: -
J: TRBJ2-1
V: TRBV7-4
D: -
DNA: TGCGCCAGCAGCCCCAGGGGGGAGGGCTACAATGAGCAGTTCTTC
CDR3: CASSPRGEGYNEQFF

size: few
J: TRBJ2-1
V: TRBV20-1
D: -
DNA: TGCAGTGCTACCCGTCCAGGGGGCGGGAGGATTTACAATGAGCAGTTCTTC
CDR3: CSATRPGGGRIYNEQFF

size: -
J: TRBJ2-7
V: TRBV20-1
D: -
DNA: TGCAGTGCGAACAGAGACGCCTACGAGCAGTACTTC
CDR3: CSANRDAYEQYF

size: many
J: TRBJ2-3
V: TRBV11-3
D: TRBD2
DNA: TGTGCCAGCAGCTTAGAGACTAGCACCTTTCCCACAGATACGCAGTATTTT
CDR3: CASSLETSTFPTDTQYF

size: many
J: TRBJ1-5
V: TRBV6-1
D: -
DNA: TGTGCCAGCAGCCGTAGACTCGATCAGCCCCAGCATTTT
CDR3: CASSRRLDQPQHF

size: -
J: TRBJ1-2
V: TRBV18
D: -
DNA: TGTGCCAGCTCACCACGTAACTTCGGCTACACCTTC
CDR3: CASSPRNFGYTF

size: many
J: TRBJ2-3
V: TRBV28
D: TRBD2
DNA: TGTGCCAGCAGTTTCAAGCGGGAGACCGGGTCACATACGCAGTATTTT
CDR3: CASSFKRETGSHTQYF

size: -
J: TRBJ2-3
V: TRBV7-6
D: -
DNA: TGTGCCAGCAGCGCGCGACTAGGTCTAAGCGCAGATACGCAGTATTTT
CDR3: CASSARLGLSADTQYF

size: -
J: TRBJ2-1
V: TRBV12-3/TRBV12-4
D: -
DNA: TGTGCCAGCAGTTTAGATGGGGGGGAGCAGTTCTTC
CDR3: CASSLDGGEQFF

size: many
J: TRBJ1-1
V: TRBV7-2
D: -
DNA: TGTGCCAGCAGCTTAGGAGGGATTAACACTGAAGCTTTCTTT
CDR3: CASSLGGINTEAFF

size: -
J: TRBJ1-1
V: TRBV7-8
D: -
DNA: TGTGCCAGCTCTCAAGGGGCGGGCACTGAAGCTTTCTTT
CDR3: CASSQGAGTEAFF

size: -
J: TRBJ2-5
V: TRBV10-3
D: -
DNA: TGTGCCATCCGGGGGACCCATCAAGAGACCCAGTACTTC
CDR3: CAIRGTHQETQYF

size: few
J: TRBJ2-5
V: TRBV11-2
D: -
DNA: TGTGCCAGCAGCTCATACGGGACCCAGTACTTC
CDR3: CASSSYGTQYF

size: few
J: TRBJ1-4
V: TRBV7-9
D: -
DNA: TGTGCCAGCAGCAACCGGGGCCGGAATGAAAAACTGTTTTTT
CDR3: CASSNRGRNEKLFF